This T cell receptor beta chain originates from a study of blood T cell repertoires in COVID-19. Study as a whole: T cells, B-cell-depleted T cells, or PBMCs supplied cDNA or gDNA.

TCRdb's table, derived via immunoSEQ multiplex PCR, lists solely in-frame clones and lacks some. The table includes about 98,000 clones, 81% detected once. Trimming pared 1 base from V and 9 bases from J, leaving 13 bases between. Germline CDR1 SGHRS, CDR2 YFSETQ. This CDR3 has 13 residues. The gene calls are TRBV5-1 and TRBJ1-1, with D tentatively TRBD1 (5 bases). Sequenced: peripheral blood. The TCR was taken from a woman of 80 years or more with acute or convalescent COVID-19. CDR3 in amino acids: CASSLTQGGKAFF. The CDR3 nucleotides are TGCGCCAGCAGCTTGACGCAGGGAGGTAAAGCTTTCTTT.